These T cell receptor beta chains were read from a single sample in a study of metastatic and nonmetastatic thyroid tumors. TCRdb re-called the PCR reads with MiXCR. This sample yields around 30,000 clones, of which roughly 15% are seen a single time; around 4% belongs to the top ten. The specimen sequenced was blood. The receptors were gathered from a female donor with papillary thyroid cancer or a benign thyroid nodule (not recorded which). Some clones in this sample may be carry-over from other donors' samples. CDR3s include the opening cysteine and the closing phenylalanine or tryptophan. Each record gives: clone size, V gene, J gene, D gene, CDR3 protein, CDR3 DNA. A D gene is named only where the DNA matches it firmly. Only part of the rows carry a size: once, few, many, or a class if the clone is expanded.

clone_size: .; v_call: TRBV20-1; j_call: TRBJ2-3; d_call: .; cdr3_aa: CSAYTTGVSGLDTQYF; cdr3_nt: TGCAGTGCCTATACGACTGGGGTATCGGGACTAGATACGCAGTATTTT
clone_size: many; v_call: TRBV27; j_call: TRBJ1-5; d_call: .; cdr3_aa: CASWGPNQPQHF; cdr3_nt: TGTGCCAGCTGGGGCCCCAATCAGCCCCAGCATTTT
clone_size: medium-sized; v_call: TRBV28; j_call: TRBJ2-1; d_call: TRBD1; cdr3_aa: CASSFRRQGAYNEQFF; cdr3_nt: TGTGCCAGCAGTTTTCGGAGACAGGGGGCGTACAATGAGCAGTTCTTC
clone_size: many; v_call: TRBV28; j_call: TRBJ2-7; d_call: .; cdr3_aa: CASRTPGLFYEQYF; cdr3_nt: TGTGCCAGCAGGACTCCAGGGTTGTTCTACGAGCAGTACTTC
clone_size: many; v_call: TRBV5-1; j_call: TRBJ2-2; d_call: .; cdr3_aa: CASSLDSSTGELFF; cdr3_nt: TGCGCCAGCAGCTTGGATTCGTCTACCGGGGAGCTGTTTTTT
clone_size: many; v_call: TRBV29-1; j_call: TRBJ2-1; d_call: .; cdr3_aa: CSVRRPYNEQFF; cdr3_nt: TGCAGCGTTCGACGTCCGTACAATGAGCAGTTCTTC
clone_size: few; v_call: TRBV6-4; j_call: TRBJ2-1; d_call: .; cdr3_aa: CASSVHTGRSYNEQFF; cdr3_nt: TGTGCCAGCAGTGTCCATACAGGGCGCTCCTACAATGAGCAGTTCTTC
clone_size: .; v_call: TRBV6-1; j_call: TRBJ2-7; d_call: .; cdr3_aa: CASSVAGYVYEQYF; cdr3_nt: TGTGCCAGCAGTGTCGCGGGATATGTGTACGAGCAGTACTTC
clone_size: many; v_call: TRBV11-1; j_call: TRBJ2-3; d_call: .; cdr3_aa: CASSLGAGATTDTQYF; cdr3_nt: TGTGCCAGCAGCTTAGGCGCGGGGGCAACCACAGATACGCAGTATTTT
clone_size: many; v_call: TRBV2; j_call: TRBJ1-2; d_call: .; cdr3_aa: CASSAGRSDRNTF; cdr3_nt: TGTGCCAGCAGTGCTGGACGGTCCGACCGTAACACCTTC
clone_size: medium-sized; v_call: TRBV7-2; j_call: TRBJ1-1; d_call: .; cdr3_aa: CASSPRGYGADTEAFF; cdr3_nt: TGTGCCAGCAGCCCCCGGGGTTACGGGGCGGACACTGAAGCTTTCTTT
clone_size: .; v_call: TRBV20-1; j_call: TRBJ2-7; d_call: .; cdr3_aa: CSAPGENYEQYF; cdr3_nt: TGCAGTGCTCCCGGGGAAAACTACGAGCAGTACTTC
clone_size: few; v_call: TRBV27; j_call: TRBJ2-2; d_call: .; cdr3_aa: CASSLSGNGELFF; cdr3_nt: TGTGCCAGCAGTTTAAGTGGGAACGGGGAGCTGTTTTTT
clone_size: many; v_call: TRBV20-1; j_call: TRBJ2-3; d_call: .; cdr3_aa: CSARDPPFPDTQYF; cdr3_nt: TGCAGTGCTAGAGACCCTCCGTTCCCAGATACGCAGTATTTT
clone_size: .; v_call: TRBV20-1; j_call: TRBJ1-1; d_call: .; cdr3_aa: CSAREGSMNTEAFF; cdr3_nt: TGCAGTGCTAGAGAGGGAAGTATGAACACTGAAGCTTTCTTT
clone_size: many; v_call: TRBV9; j_call: TRBJ1-3; d_call: .; cdr3_aa: CASSVAGSSGNTIYF; cdr3_nt: TGTGCCAGCAGCGTAGCTGGGAGCTCTGGAAACACCATATATTTT
clone_size: many; v_call: TRBV28; j_call: TRBJ1-1; d_call: .; cdr3_aa: CASSRLGRAMNTEAFF; cdr3_nt: TGTGCCAGCAGTCGACTAGGTAGGGCTATGAACACTGAAGCTTTCTTT
clone_size: .; v_call: TRBV28; j_call: TRBJ1-2; d_call: .; cdr3_aa: CDSSFGDVSRDGYTF; cdr3_nt: TGTGACAGCAGTTTTGGAGATGTAAGCAGGGATGGCTACACCTTC
clone_size: many; v_call: TRBV12-3/TRBV12-4; j_call: TRBJ2-1; d_call: TRBD1; cdr3_aa: CASLRGQGADEQFF; cdr3_nt: TGTGCCAGCCTTAGGGGACAGGGGGCGGATGAGCAGTTCTTC
clone_size: few; v_call: TRBV12-3/TRBV12-4; j_call: TRBJ2-1; d_call: .; cdr3_aa: CASSFWLGGSVGEQFF; cdr3_nt: TGTGCCAGCAGTTTTTGGTTAGGAGGGTCGGTAGGTGAGCAGTTCTTC
clone_size: many; v_call: TRBV5-1; j_call: TRBJ2-2; d_call: TRBD1; cdr3_aa: CASSPGQDTGELFF; cdr3_nt: TGCGCCAGCAGCCCTGGACAGGACACCGGGGAGCTGTTTTTT
clone_size: many; v_call: TRBV5-6; j_call: TRBJ2-6; d_call: .; cdr3_aa: CASSFRDSGANVLTF; cdr3_nt: TGTGCCAGCAGCTTTCGAGACTCTGGGGCCAACGTCCTGACTTTC
clone_size: many; v_call: TRBV18; j_call: TRBJ2-2; d_call: .; cdr3_aa: CASSPTAENTGELFF; cdr3_nt: TGTGCCAGCTCACCGACGGCAGAGAACACCGGGGAGCTGTTTTTT
clone_size: few; v_call: TRBV12-3/TRBV12-4; j_call: TRBJ2-6; d_call: .; cdr3_aa: CASSTDRSPGGANVLTF; cdr3_nt: TGTGCCAGCAGTACCGACAGGTCCCCTGGTGGGGCCAACGTCCTGACTTTC
clone_size: many; v_call: TRBV6-6; j_call: TRBJ2-7; d_call: .; cdr3_aa: CASSYSPGRSAYEQYF; cdr3_nt: TGTGCCAGCAGTTACTCCCCAGGGAGGTCTGCCTACGAGCAGTACTTC
clone_size: many; v_call: TRBV28; j_call: TRBJ1-1; d_call: .; cdr3_aa: CASRGGATEAFF; cdr3_nt: TGTGCCAGCAGGGGGGGGGCGACTGAAGCTTTCTTT
clone_size: .; v_call: TRBV25-1; j_call: TRBJ2-5; d_call: .; cdr3_aa: CASGSETIAVLLF; cdr3_nt: TGTGCCAGCGGCTCAGAGACTATCGCGGTCCTCTTGTTC
clone_size: many; v_call: TRBV6-1; j_call: TRBJ1-2; d_call: .; cdr3_aa: CASIKLGREGYTF; cdr3_nt: TGTGCCAGCATCAAACTGGGCAGGGAGGGCTACACCTTC
clone_size: many; v_call: TRBV27; j_call: TRBJ1-2; d_call: .; cdr3_aa: CASSPGVFSYGYTF; cdr3_nt: TGTGCCAGCAGCCCGGGGGTGTTCTCCTATGGCTACACCTTC
clone_size: .; v_call: TRBV11-2; j_call: TRBJ2-1; d_call: TRBD2; cdr3_aa: CASSLVGLANEQFF; cdr3_nt: TGTGCCAGCAGCTTAGTGGGACTAGCCAATGAGCAGTTCTTC
clone_size: many; v_call: TRBV6-5; j_call: TRBJ2-2; d_call: .; cdr3_aa: CASSYNSLGTGELFF; cdr3_nt: TGTGCCAGCAGTTACAACAGCCTCGGGACCGGGGAGCTGTTTTTT
clone_size: .; v_call: TRBV28; j_call: TRBJ2-3; d_call: .; cdr3_aa: CASSFLHTQYF; cdr3_nt: TGTGCCAGCAGTTTTCTTCATACACAGTATTTT
clone_size: medium-sized; v_call: TRBV11-3; j_call: TRBJ2-3; d_call: TRBD2; cdr3_aa: CASTWSGRPNTQYF; cdr3_nt: TGTGCCAGCACCTGGAGCGGGAGGCCCAATACGCAGTATTTT
clone_size: many; v_call: TRBV12-3/TRBV12-4; j_call: TRBJ2-5; d_call: .; cdr3_aa: CASSLNKETQYF; cdr3_nt: TGTGCCAGCAGTTTAAATAAAGAGACCCAGTACTTC
clone_size: many; v_call: TRBV20-1; j_call: TRBJ1-1; d_call: .; cdr3_aa: CSASYSYTEAFF; cdr3_nt: TGCAGTGCTAGTTACAGCTACACTGAAGCTTTCTTT
clone_size: many; v_call: TRBV6-1; j_call: TRBJ1-1; d_call: TRBD1; cdr3_aa: CASIGTGGTEAFF; cdr3_nt: TGTGCCAGCATTGGGACAGGGGGCACTGAAGCTTTCTTT
clone_size: many; v_call: TRBV12-3/TRBV12-4; j_call: TRBJ2-2; d_call: TRBD1; cdr3_aa: CASSPPDRASGELFF; cdr3_nt: TGTGCCAGCAGTCCACCGGACAGGGCGAGCGGGGAGCTGTTTTTT
clone_size: many; v_call: TRBV12-3/TRBV12-4; j_call: TRBJ1-2; d_call: TRBD1; cdr3_aa: CASSWGQGGGYTF; cdr3_nt: TGTGCCAGCAGTTGGGGACAGGGGGGGGGCTACACCTTC
clone_size: many; v_call: TRBV20-1; j_call: TRBJ1-4; d_call: .; cdr3_aa: CSATKHSTNEKLFF; cdr3_nt: TGCAGTGCTACGAAACACTCAACTAATGAAAAACTGTTTTTT
clone_size: many; v_call: TRBV20-1; j_call: TRBJ2-7; d_call: TRBD1; cdr3_aa: CSATKGTGEYEQYF; cdr3_nt: TGCAGTGCCACAAAGGGGACAGGCGAGTACGAGCAGTACTTC
clone_size: many; v_call: TRBV15; j_call: TRBJ1-5; d_call: .; cdr3_aa: CATSRRNQPQHF; cdr3_nt: TGTGCCACCAGCAGAAGAAATCAGCCCCAGCATTTT
clone_size: many; v_call: TRBV28; j_call: TRBJ1-2; d_call: .; cdr3_aa: CASSFQDRYYGYTF; cdr3_nt: TGTGCCAGCAGTTTTCAAGACAGGTACTATGGCTACACCTTC
clone_size: many; v_call: TRBV7-9; j_call: TRBJ2-7; d_call: TRBD1; cdr3_aa: CASRPGTGGYEQYF; cdr3_nt: TGTGCCAGCAGACCCGGGACAGGGGGTTACGAGCAGTACTTC